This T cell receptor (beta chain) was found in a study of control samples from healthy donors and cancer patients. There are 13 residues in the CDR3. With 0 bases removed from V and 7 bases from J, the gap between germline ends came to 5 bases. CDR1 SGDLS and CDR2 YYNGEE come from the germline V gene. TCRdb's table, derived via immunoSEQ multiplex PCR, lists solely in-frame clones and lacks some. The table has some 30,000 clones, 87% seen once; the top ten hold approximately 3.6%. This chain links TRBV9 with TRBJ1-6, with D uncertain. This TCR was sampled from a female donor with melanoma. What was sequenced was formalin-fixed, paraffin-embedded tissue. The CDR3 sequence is CASSVGNNSPLHF. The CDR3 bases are TGTGCCAGCAGCGTAGGGAACAATTCACCCCTCCACTTT.